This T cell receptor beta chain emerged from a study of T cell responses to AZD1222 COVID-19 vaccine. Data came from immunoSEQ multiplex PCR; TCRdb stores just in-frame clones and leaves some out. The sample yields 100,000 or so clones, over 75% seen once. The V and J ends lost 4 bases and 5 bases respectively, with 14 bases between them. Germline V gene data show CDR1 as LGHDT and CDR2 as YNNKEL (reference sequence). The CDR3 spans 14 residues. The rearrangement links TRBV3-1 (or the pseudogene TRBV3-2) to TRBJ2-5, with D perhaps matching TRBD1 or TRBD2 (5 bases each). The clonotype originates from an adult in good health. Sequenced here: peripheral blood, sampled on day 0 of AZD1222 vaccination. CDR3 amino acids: CASSRSKGRETQYF. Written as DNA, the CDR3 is TGTGCCAGCAGCCGTTCGAAGGGACGGGAGACCCAGTACTTC.